These T cell receptor beta chains were read from a single sample in a study of T-cell memory formation after mild COVID-19. TCRdb re-analysed the 5' RACE reads in MiXCR, keeping a single row per CDR3 protein. Among almost 550,000 distinct CDR3 sequences listed, around 21% were seen once. Sequencing input: PBMCs or a T cell subset sorted from them (not recorded which). The receptors were gathered from an adult woman who had mild COVID-19 (a few samples of this study predate the infection). Cell type and time point are not known. Both conserved end residues are part of each CDR3. The D gene is left open where the match is weak. Clone size appears in some rows only: once, few, many, or a class for an expanded clone.

clone_size d_call j_call v_call cdr3_nt cdr3_aa
NA TRBD2 TRBJ2-1 TRBV11-2 TGTGCCAGCAGCCGGACTAGCGGGAGGCCCCGGGTCTCCAATGAGCAGTTCTTC CASSRTSGRPRVSNEQFF
few NA TRBJ1-1 TRBV5-1 TGCGCCAGCAGCTGGGCAGGCGCTGAAGCTTTCTTT CASSWAGAEAFF
many TRBD1 TRBJ1-3 TRBV3-1 TGTGCCAGCAAGAAGGACAGGGGAGGAAACACCATATATTTT CASKKDRGGNTIYF
few NA TRBJ1-5 TRBV20-1 TGCAGTGCTAGAGATAGAGGACCTCAGCCCCAGCATTTT CSARDRGPQPQHF
NA NA TRBJ1-2 TRBV12-3/TRBV12-4 TGTGCCAGCACTCTCCGGGGACACGAGTATGGCTACACCTTC CASTLRGHEYGYTF
NA NA TRBJ1-1 TRBV19 TGTGCCAGTAGTATAAGGGCTGAAGCTTTCTTT CASSIRAEAFF
NA NA TRBJ1-1 TRBV3-1 TGTGCCAGCAGCCAAGAAAGGCACACTGAAGCTTTCTTT CASSQERHTEAFF
few NA TRBJ1-2 TRBV15 TGTGCCACCAGCAGAGAGCCAGGGCCGAACTCCCCCTATAGCTACACCTTC CATSREPGPNSPYSYTF
NA NA TRBJ1-1 TRBV27 TGTGCCAGCAGTACCAGGGGTCGTAACACTGAAGCTTTCTTT CASSTRGRNTEAFF
NA NA TRBJ1-2 TRBV18 TGTGCCAGCTCACCAGGTCGGCAGGCCTCAGGGAATGGCTACACCTTC CASSPGRQASGNGYTF
NA TRBD1 TRBJ2-1 TRBV5-1 TGCGCCAGCAGCTCTCAACAGGGGGCGAATGAGCAGTTCTTC CASSSQQGANEQFF
few TRBD2 TRBJ2-1 TRBV7-3 TGTGCCAGCAGCTCACAGACTAGCGGATACAATGAGCAGTTCTTC CASSSQTSGYNEQFF
NA TRBD2 TRBJ2-7 TRBV4-1 TGCGCCAGCAGCCAAGATACAGGACTAGGTTCCTACGAGCAGTACTTC CASSQDTGLGSYEQYF
few NA TRBJ2-1 TRBV5-1 TGCGCCAGCAGCTTCGGGACTCTGAGCTCCTACAATGAGCAGTTCTTC CASSFGTLSSYNEQFF
few NA TRBJ2-1 TRBV12-3/TRBV12-4 TGTGCCAGCAGTGGCGGACTTTCCTACAATGAGCAGTTCTTC CASSGGLSYNEQFF
NA TRBD1 TRBJ2-3 TRBV7-9 TGTGCCAGCAGCCCGAGGACAGGGGGCGCGGATACGCAGTATTTT CASSPRTGGADTQYF
few NA TRBJ2-3 TRBV5-4 TGTGCCAGCAGCTCGGACTTTTATAGCACAGATACGCAGTATTTT CASSSDFYSTDTQYF
NA NA TRBJ2-5 TRBV15 TGTGCCACCAGCAGAGTCTCAAAGGGTGGGGAGACCCAGTACTTC CATSRVSKGGETQYF
many TRBD1 TRBJ1-6 TRBV20-1 TGCAGTGCTTGTAGGACAGGGAATTCACCCCTCCACTTT CSACRTGNSPLHF
NA TRBD1 TRBJ2-5 TRBV7-6 TGTGCCAGCAGCTTCCTAGGACAGGGCCTCCAAGAGACCCAGTACTTC CASSFLGQGLQETQYF
NA NA TRBJ2-7 TRBV14 TGTGCCAGCAGCCAAGATCGGGGCGGAGTCTACGAGCAGTACTTC CASSQDRGGVYEQYF
NA NA TRBJ1-2 TRBV11-2 TGTGCCAGCAGCTTGAACGTTATTTATTATAACTATGGCTACACCTTC CASSLNVIYYNYGYTF
NA TRBD1 TRBJ2-7 TRBV11-1 TGTGCCAGCAGCTTCCGGGACAGGGCCCACTACGAGCAGTACTTC CASSFRDRAHYEQYF
few TRBD2 TRBJ2-1 TRBV10-3 TGTGCCATCAGGAACGTAGCGGGGGGAAACAATGAGCAGTTCTTC CAIRNVAGGNNEQFF
NA TRBD2 TRBJ2-2 TRBV7-9 TGTGCCAGCAGCTTAGCCCCAGGAAGCGGGAGGATGCACACCGGGGAGCTGTTTTTT CASSLAPGSGRMHTGELFF
few NA TRBJ2-3 TRBV5-1 TGCGCCAGCAGCTTGGTGATTAACACAGATACGCAGTATTTT CASSLVINTDTQYF
NA TRBD2 TRBJ2-1 TRBV19 TGTGCCAGTAGTATAGCGCGACGGGAGGGCTCCTACAATGAGCAGTTCTTC CASSIARREGSYNEQFF
few TRBD1 TRBJ1-3 TRBV6-5 TGTGCCAGCAGTTATGACAGGGGCTCTGGAAACACCATATATTTT CASSYDRGSGNTIYF
many NA TRBJ1-3 TRBV4-2 TGTGCCAGCAGCCCAGGACTGCTCTCTGGAAACACCATATATTTT CASSPGLLSGNTIYF
few NA TRBJ2-1 TRBV9 TGTGCCAGCAGCGCGACTGCCGGGGACTACAATGAGCAGTTCTTC CASSATAGDYNEQFF
NA NA TRBJ2-2 TRBV5-1 TGCGCCAGCAGCTTGTGGGACCCTACCGAAGGGGAGCTGTTTTTT CASSLWDPTEGELFF
NA TRBD2 TRBJ2-7 TRBV5-1 TGCGCCAGCAGCCCCCGGACTAGCACCTACGAGCAGTACTTC CASSPRTSTYEQYF
NA NA TRBJ2-7 TRBV7-2 TGTGCCAGCAGCGGACTGCGGGATGGAGAGCAGTACTTC CASSGLRDGEQYF
few NA TRBJ1-3 TRBV7-8 TGTGCCAGCAGCTTATTGGGTGCCGAGCGAAACACCATATATTTT CASSLLGAERNTIYF
few NA TRBJ2-1 TRBV23-1 TGCGCCAGAAGTGGGGGGTACTGGTCCTACAATGAGCAGTTCTTC CARSGGYWSYNEQFF
NA NA TRBJ2-2 TRBV9 TGTGCCAGCAGCGTATTCCAGGAGTGGCATAGCGGGGAGCTGTTTTTT CASSVFQEWHSGELFF
few NA TRBJ1-2 TRBV20-1 TGCAGTGCTGACCGAGGGGGGTTTGCTAACTATGGCTACACCTTC CSADRGGFANYGYTF
NA TRBD1 TRBJ2-1 TRBV5-1 TGCGCCAGCAGCTCGCTCAGAGGGGACAGGGAAAATGAGCAGTTCTTC CASSSLRGDRENEQFF
NA NA TRBJ1-5 TRBV12-3/TRBV12-4 TGTGCCAGCACCCCGGGGGAGACACGTCTTGAGCCCCAGCATTTT CASTPGETRLEPQHF
NA NA TRBJ1-1 TRBV7-8 TGTGCCAGCAGCTTCAATATGGACACTGAAGCTTTCTTT CASSFNMDTEAFF
many NA TRBJ2-5 TRBV4-3 TGCGCCAGCAGCTCTACGGGGAGCGGCAACCGAAGGGAGACCCAGTACTTC CASSSTGSGNRRETQYF
NA TRBD2 TRBJ2-2 TRBV6-5 TGTGCCAGCAGGCGGGAGGGTACCGGGGAGCTGTTTTTT CASRREGTGELFF
NA NA TRBJ1-6 TRBV9 TGTGCCAGCAGCGTAGCACCCGCCTTGGGATCCGGGATTTCACCCCTCCACTTT CASSVAPALGSGISPLHF
few NA TRBJ2-7 TRBV24-1 TGTGCCACCAGTGGGCAGTCCTACGAGCAGTACTTC CATSGQSYEQYF
NA NA TRBJ2-2 TRBV5-6 TGTGCCAGCAGCTTGTGGGGGGCCCCAGTGAACACCGGGGAGCTGTTTTTT CASSLWGAPVNTGELFF
NA TRBD1 TRBJ1-5 TRBV5-1 TGCGCCAGCAGCTTGGGGGACAGGGAGAATCAGCCCCAGCATTTT CASSLGDRENQPQHF
NA NA TRBJ1-2 TRBV2 TGTGCCAGCAGTTGGGACCTGGCAAGGGGCTACACCTTC CASSWDLARGYTF
many NA TRBJ2-3 TRBV4-1 TGCGCCAGCAGCCAACCTAACGGGGATACGCAGTATTTT CASSQPNGDTQYF
few NA TRBJ1-4 TRBV4-3 TGCGCCAGCAGCCAACTTGGCGGACAGAGATCGACGGGGGAACTGTTTTTT CASSQLGGQRSTGELFF